The 6 T cell receptor beta chains given below trace back to one sample, sequenced in a study of blood T cell repertoires in COVID-19. TCRdb keeps only in-frame clones here, not all; method: immunoSEQ multiplex PCR. This table holds almost 250,000 clones, roughly 85% found once. The sequencing sample was made of PBMCs or T cells enriched from blood (not recorded which). These receptors originate from a woman aged 45-65 years with acute COVID-19.

The CDR3 loop is CASSSDQGGWGYGYTF. For the CDR3, the DNA is TGTGCCAGCAGCTCGGATCAGGGTGGATGGGGCTATGGCTACACCTTC. The genes are TRBV7-2 and TRBJ1-2; D possibly corresponds to TRBD1 (5 bases). This CDR3 has 16 residues. Trimming removed 4 bases from V and 4 bases from J, with 19 bases in between. CDR1 SGHTA and CDR2 FQGNSA come from the germline V gene.

The chain couples TRBV5-8 to TRBJ1-2; 8 bases map to TRBD1. This CDR3 spans 15 amino acids. Germline assignment: CDR1 SGHTS and CDR2 YDEGEE. V lost 4 bases to trimming and J lost 1 base; unmatched junction nucleotides: 6. The CDR3 region has the DNA TGTGCCAGCAGCCTTAAGACAGGGGATAACTATGGCTACACCTTC. Protein product: CASSLKTGDNYGYTF.

The chain recombines TRBV7-2 with TRBJ1-5, with TRBD1 matching over 8 bases. V dropped 1 base and J dropped 2; count of bases not matched to a gene: 4. Germline CDR1 SGHTA, CDR2 FQGNSA. The CDR3 runs 16 residues. The CDR3 coding sequence is TGTGCCAGCAGCTTAGTTCAGGGGGCCGGCAATCAGCCCCAGCATTTT. As protein: CASSLVQGAGNQPQHF.

The genes are TRBV19 and TRBJ1-1, with TRBD1 identical over 10 bases. CDR1 LNHDA and CDR2 SQIVND come from the germline V gene (reference sequence). V lost 4 bases and J lost 13; bases outside the gene matches: 9. CDR3 length equals 13 residues. CDR3 sequence reads: CASSNMDRGEVFF. CDR3 coding DNA: TGTGCCAGTAGTAACATGGACAGGGGGGAGGTTTTCTTT.

This clone was seen a handful of times. The chain employs TRBV7-6 and TRBJ1-3, with TRBD1 as a possible D gene (5 bases). Trimming cost V 1 base and J 0 bases, with 10 bases left between them. The CDR3 sequence is 16 residues long. Germline CDR1 reads SGHVS; CDR2 reads FNYEAQ. The CDR3 region has the DNA TGTGCCAGCAGCTTAGTGGGGGGGTACTCTGGAAACACCATATATTTT. Translating gives CASSLVGGYSGNTIYF.

The sample holds a few counts of this clone. The V gene is TRBV6-2 or TRBV6-3, the J gene TRBJ2-7; possibly TRBD1 for D (5 bases). This CDR3 comprises 14 residues. V lost 6 bases to trimming and J lost 3 bases, with 15 bases between them. Germline lookup yields CDR1 MNHEY and CDR2 SVGEGT. CDR3 bases: TGTGCCAGCAGCACGACAGATCCCATCTACGAGCAGTACTTC. It yields the protein CASSTTDPIYEQYF.